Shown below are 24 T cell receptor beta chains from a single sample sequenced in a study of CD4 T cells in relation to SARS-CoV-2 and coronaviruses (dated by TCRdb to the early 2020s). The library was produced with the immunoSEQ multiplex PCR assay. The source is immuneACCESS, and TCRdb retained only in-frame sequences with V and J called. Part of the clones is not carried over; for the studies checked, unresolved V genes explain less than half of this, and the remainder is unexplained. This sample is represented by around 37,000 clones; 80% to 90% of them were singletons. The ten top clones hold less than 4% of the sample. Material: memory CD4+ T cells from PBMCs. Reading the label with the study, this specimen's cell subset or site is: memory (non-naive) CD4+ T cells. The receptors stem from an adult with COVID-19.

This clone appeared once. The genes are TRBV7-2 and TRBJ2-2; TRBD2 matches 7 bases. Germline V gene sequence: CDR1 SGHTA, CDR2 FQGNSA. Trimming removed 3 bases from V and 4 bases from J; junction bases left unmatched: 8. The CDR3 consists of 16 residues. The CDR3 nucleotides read TGTGCCAGCAGCTTGGGGGTCCCGGGGGGCACCGGGGAGCTGTTTTTT. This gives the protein CASSLGVPGGTGELFF.

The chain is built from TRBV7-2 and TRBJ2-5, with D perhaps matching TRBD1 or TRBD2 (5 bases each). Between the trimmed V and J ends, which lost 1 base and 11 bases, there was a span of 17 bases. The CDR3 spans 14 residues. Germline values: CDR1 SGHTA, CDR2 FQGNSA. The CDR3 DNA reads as TGTGCCAGCAGCTTAGGGAGTAGTCGGGGCCAACAGTACTTC. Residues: CASSLGSSRGQQYF.

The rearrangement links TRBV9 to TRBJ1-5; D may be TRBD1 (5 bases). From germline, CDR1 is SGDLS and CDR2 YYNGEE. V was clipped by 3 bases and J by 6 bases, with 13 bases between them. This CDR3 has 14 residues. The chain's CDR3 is CASSASGSGQPQHF. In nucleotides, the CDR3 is TGTGCCAGCAGCGCCTCAGGGTCGGGTCAGCCCCAGCATTTT.

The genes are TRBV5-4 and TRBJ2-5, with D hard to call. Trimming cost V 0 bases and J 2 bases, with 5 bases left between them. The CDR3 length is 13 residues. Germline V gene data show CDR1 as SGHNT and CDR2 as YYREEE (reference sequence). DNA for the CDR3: TGTGCCAGCAGCTTGGTGGAACAAGAGACCCAGTACTTC. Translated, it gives CASSLVEQETQYF.

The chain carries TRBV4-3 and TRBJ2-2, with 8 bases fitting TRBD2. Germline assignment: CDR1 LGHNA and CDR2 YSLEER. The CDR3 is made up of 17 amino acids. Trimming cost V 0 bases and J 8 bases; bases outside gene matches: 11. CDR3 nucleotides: TGCGCCAGCAGCCAAGATCCCAGCGGGGGCTTTAGGGGGGAGCTGTTTTTT. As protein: CASSQDPSGGFRGELFF.

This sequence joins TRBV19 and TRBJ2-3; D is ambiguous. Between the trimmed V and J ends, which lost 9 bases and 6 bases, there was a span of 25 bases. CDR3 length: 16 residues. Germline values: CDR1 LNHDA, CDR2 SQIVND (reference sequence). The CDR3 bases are TGTGCCAGGAAAAACAGCGTTTCGGATATTGTGGATACGCAGTATTTT. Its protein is CARKNSVSDIVDTQYF. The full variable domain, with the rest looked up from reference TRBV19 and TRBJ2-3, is DGGITQSPKYLFRKEGQNVTLSCEQNLNHDAMYWYRQDPGQGLRLIYYSQIVNDFQKGDIAEGYSVSREKKESFPLTVTSAQKNPTAFYLCARKNSVSDIVDTQYFGPGTRLTVL.

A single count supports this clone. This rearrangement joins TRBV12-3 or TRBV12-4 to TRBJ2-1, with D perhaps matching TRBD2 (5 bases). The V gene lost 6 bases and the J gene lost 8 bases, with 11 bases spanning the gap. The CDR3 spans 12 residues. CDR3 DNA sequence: TGTGCCAGCAGCCGACGGGAAGATGAGCAGTTCTTC. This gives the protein CASSRREDEQFF.

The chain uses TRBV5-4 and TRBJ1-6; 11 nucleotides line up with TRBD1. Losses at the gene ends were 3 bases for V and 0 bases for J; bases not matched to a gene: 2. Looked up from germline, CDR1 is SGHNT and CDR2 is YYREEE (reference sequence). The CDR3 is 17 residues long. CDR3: CASSSGTGGSYNSPLHF. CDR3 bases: TGTGCCAGCAGCTCAGGGACAGGGGGCTCCTATAATTCACCCCTCCACTTT.

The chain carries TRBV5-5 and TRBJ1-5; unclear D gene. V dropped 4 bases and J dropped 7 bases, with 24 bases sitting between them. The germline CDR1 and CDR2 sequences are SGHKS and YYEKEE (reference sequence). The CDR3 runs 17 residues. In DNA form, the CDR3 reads TGTGCCAGCAGCAGAGTGCAGGCGACCCCACCGGAGCAGCCCCAGCATTTT. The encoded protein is CASSRVQATPPEQPQHF.

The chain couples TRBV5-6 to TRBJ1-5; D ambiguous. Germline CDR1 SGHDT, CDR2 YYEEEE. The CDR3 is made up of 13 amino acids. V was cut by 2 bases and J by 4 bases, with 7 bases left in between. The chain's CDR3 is CASSFNTNQPQHF. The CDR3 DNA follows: TGTGCCAGCAGCTTCAACACTAATCAGCCCCAGCATTTT. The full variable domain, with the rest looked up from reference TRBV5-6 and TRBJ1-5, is DAGVTQSPTHLIKTRGQQVTLRCSPKSGHDTVSWYQQALGQGPQFIFQYYEEEERQRGNFPDRFSGHQFPNYSSELNVNALLLGDSALYLCASSFNTNQPQHFGDGTRLSIL.

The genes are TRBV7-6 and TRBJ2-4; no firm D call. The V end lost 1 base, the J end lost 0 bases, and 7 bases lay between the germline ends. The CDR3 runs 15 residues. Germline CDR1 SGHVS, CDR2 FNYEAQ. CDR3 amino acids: CASSLEALAKNIQYF. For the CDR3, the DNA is TGTGCCAGCAGCTTAGAAGCGTTAGCCAAAAACATTCAGTACTTC.

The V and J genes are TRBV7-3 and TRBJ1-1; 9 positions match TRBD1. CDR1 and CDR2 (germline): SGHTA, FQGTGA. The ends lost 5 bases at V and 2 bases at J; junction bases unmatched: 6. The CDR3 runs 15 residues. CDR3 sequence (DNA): TGTGCCAGCAGCCCCGGGACAGGGATTAACACTGAAGCTTTCTTT. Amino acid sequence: CASSPGTGINTEAFF.

The CDR3 loop is CSASWFWRDRPTEQFF. The CDR3, as DNA: TGCAGTGCTAGTTGGTTCTGGCGGGATCGCCCCACGGAGCAGTTCTTC. The chain links TRBV20-1 to TRBJ2-1, with D possibly matching TRBD2 (6 bases). Trimming took off 3 bases at V and 10 bases at J, with 25 bases between the two ends. Per the germline V gene, CDR1 is DFQATT and CDR2 is SNEGSKA (reference sequence). The CDR3 is made up of 16 amino acids.

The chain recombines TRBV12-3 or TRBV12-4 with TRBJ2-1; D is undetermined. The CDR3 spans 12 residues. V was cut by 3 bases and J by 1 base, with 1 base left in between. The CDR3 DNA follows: TGTGCCAGCAGTTTTTCCTACAATGAGCAGTTCTTC. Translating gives CASSFSYNEQFF.

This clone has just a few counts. The CDR3 is CASKSRDRAFF. CDR3 nucleotide sequence: TGTGCCAGTAAAAGCCGGGACAGGGCTTTCTTT. This chain connects TRBV19 to TRBJ1-1; 8 bases are a match to TRBD1. Germline-derived CDR1 and CDR2 are LNHDA and SQIVND (reference sequence). The length of the CDR3 is 11 residues. Trimming at V came to 7 bases and at J to 11 bases, leaving 6 bases not matched to a gene.

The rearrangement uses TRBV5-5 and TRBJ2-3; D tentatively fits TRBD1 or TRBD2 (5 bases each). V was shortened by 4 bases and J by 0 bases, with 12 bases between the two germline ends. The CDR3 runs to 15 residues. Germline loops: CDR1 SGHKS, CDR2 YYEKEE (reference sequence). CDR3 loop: CASSQLRDSTDTQYF. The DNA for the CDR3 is TGTGCCAGCAGCCAACTCCGGGACAGCACAGATACGCAGTATTTT. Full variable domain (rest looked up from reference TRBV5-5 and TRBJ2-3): DAGVTQSPTHLIKTRGQQVTLRCSPISGHKSVSWYQQVLGQGPQFIFQYYEKEERGRGNFPDRFSARQFPNYSSELNVNALLLGDSALYLCASSQLRDSTDTQYFGPGTRLTVL.

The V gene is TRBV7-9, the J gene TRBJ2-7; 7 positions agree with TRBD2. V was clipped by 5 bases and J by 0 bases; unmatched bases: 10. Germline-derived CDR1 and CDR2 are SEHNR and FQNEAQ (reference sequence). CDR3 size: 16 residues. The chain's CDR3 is CASSQPSREFSYEQYF. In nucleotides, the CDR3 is TGTGCCAGCAGCCAGCCCTCGCGGGAGTTCTCCTACGAGCAGTACTTC.

The CDR3 here is CASSVRDGEQFF. CDR3 bases: TGTGCCAGCAGCGTCAGGGATGGGGAGCAGTTCTTC. V usage is TRBV7-3 and J usage is TRBJ2-1, with D perhaps matching TRBD1 (5 bases). Per germline, CDR1 SGHTA and CDR2 FQGTGA. This CDR3 comprises 12 residues. V shed 5 bases and J shed 10 bases, with 12 bases lying between them.

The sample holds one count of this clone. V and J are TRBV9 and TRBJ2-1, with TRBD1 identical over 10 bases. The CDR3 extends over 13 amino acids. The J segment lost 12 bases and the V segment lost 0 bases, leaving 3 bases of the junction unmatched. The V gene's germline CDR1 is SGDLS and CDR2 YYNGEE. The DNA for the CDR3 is TGTGCCAGCAGCGTAGAGGGGGACAGGGGGCAGTTCTTC. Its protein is CASSVEGDRGQFF.

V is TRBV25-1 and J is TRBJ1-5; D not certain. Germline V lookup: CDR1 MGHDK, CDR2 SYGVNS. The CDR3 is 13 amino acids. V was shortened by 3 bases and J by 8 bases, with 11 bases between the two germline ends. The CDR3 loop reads CASSDGFGKPQHF. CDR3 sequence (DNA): TGTGCCAGCAGTGACGGTTTTGGGAAGCCCCAGCATTTT.

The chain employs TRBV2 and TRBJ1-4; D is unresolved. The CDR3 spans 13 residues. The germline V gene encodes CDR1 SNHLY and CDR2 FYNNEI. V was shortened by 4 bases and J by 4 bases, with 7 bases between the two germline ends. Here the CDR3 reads CASSAGGNEKLFF. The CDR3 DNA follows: TGTGCCAGCAGTGCGGGCGGTAATGAAAAACTGTTTTTT. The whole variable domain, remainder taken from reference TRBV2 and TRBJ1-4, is EPEVTQTPSHQVTQMGQEVILRCVPISNHLYFYWYRQILGQKVEFLVSFYNNEISEKSEIFDDQFSVERPDGSNFTLKIRSTKLEDSAMYFCASSAGGNEKLFFGSGTQLSVL.

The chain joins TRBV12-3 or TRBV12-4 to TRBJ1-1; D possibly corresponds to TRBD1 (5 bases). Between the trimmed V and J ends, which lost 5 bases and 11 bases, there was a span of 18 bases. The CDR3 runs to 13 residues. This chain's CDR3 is CASSLYRPRIAFF. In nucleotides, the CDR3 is TGTGCCAGCAGTCTCTACAGGCCCCGCATCGCTTTCTTT.

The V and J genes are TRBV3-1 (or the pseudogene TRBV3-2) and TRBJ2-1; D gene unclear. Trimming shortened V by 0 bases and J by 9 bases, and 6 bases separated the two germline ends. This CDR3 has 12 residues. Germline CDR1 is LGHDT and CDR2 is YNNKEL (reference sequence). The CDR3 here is CASSQEGGEQFF. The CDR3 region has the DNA TGTGCCAGCAGCCAAGAGGGCGGTGAGCAGTTCTTC.

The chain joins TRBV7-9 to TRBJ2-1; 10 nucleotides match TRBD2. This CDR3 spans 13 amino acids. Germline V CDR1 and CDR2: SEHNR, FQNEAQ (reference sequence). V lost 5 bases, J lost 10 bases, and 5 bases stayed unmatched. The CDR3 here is CASSGWTSGEQFF. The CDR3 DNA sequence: TGTGCCAGCAGCGGTTGGACTAGCGGAGAGCAGTTCTTC. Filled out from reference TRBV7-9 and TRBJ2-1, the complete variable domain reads DTGVSQNPRHKITKRGQNVTFRCDPISEHNRLYWYRQTLGQGPEFLTYFQNEAQLEKSRLLSDRFSAERPKGSFSTLEIQRTEQGDSAMYLCASSGWTSGEQFFGPGTRLTVL.